Sequencing of this T cell receptor (beta chain) was carried out in a study of cytomegalovirus exposure and HLA in healthy donors. In the study overall: According to later analysis, the same platform produced the roughly 120 validation and several hundred first-cohort repertoires.

The CDR3 is 14 residues long. Germline CDR1 is SGHRS and CDR2 is YFSETQ. With V trimmed by 3 bases and J by 4 bases, 2 bases remained unmatched. Generated by immunoSEQ multiplex PCR, the TCRdb table keeps only in-frame clones and is missing some. The repertoire consists of some 180,000 clones, with approximately 78% occurring once and the leading ten covering 1.2%. The specimen was PBMCs. This chain uses TRBV5-1 with TRBJ2-5; 11 nucleotides align to TRBD1. This TCR was sampled from a woman aged 25 to 39 in good health and CMV-seronegative. In DNA form, the CDR3 reads TGCGCCAGCAGCTCGGGGACAGGGGGAGAGACCCAGTACTTC. This codes for CASSSGTGGETQYF.